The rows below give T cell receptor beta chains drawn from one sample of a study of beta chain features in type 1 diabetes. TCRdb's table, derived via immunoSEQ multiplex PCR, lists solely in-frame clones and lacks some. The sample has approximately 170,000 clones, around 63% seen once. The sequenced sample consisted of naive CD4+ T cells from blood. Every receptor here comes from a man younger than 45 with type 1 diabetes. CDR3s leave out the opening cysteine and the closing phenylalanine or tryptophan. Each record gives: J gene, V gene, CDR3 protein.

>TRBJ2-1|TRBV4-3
ASSQDFGQGYEQF
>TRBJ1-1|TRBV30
AWKGRMNTEAF
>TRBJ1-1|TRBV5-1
ASSLEAGLNTEAF
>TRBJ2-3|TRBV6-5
ASSLRDVHDTQY
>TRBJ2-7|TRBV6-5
ASSYSNLYEQY
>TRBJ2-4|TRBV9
ASSGFGTGSRNIQY
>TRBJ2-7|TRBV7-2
ASSVRQGGYEQY
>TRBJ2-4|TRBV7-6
ASSLEHIQY
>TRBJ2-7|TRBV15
ATSPGPGRHYEQY
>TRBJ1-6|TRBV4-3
ASGRGDSPLH
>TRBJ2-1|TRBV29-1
SVTRGSEQF
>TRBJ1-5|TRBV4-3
ASSQDRAQPQH
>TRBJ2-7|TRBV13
ASSSPVTDFEQY
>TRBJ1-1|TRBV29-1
SVGNWDTEAF
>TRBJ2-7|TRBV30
AWSVDTYEQY
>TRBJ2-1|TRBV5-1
ASSPPAGTSVPDEQF
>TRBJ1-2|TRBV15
ATKVDRAGTGYT
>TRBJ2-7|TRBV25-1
ASSGTSSSYEQY
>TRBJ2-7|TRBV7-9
ASSPSGTSGDEQY
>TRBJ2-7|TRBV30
AWSVPGQGVYEQY
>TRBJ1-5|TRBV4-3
ASSQEYTDNQPQH
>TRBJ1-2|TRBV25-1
ASSEYGAAYGYT
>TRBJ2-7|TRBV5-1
ASSLLTGGSYEQY
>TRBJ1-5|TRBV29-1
SVETGRDQPQH
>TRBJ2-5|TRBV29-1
SVAPGGKTQY
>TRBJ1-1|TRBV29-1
SVERDTTNTEAF
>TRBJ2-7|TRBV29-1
SVVASHDEQY
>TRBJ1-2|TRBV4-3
ASSQDPGTVYGYT
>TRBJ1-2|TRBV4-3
ASSQDSGAHYT
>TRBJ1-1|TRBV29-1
SVTNTEAF
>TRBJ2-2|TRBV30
AWSWSGELF
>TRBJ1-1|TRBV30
AWSHGPATEAF
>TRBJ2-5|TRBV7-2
ASSSGHLQETQY
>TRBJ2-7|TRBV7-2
ASSLGTGEGTYEQY
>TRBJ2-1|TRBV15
ATRWDGNNEQF
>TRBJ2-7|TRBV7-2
ASSLVSHEQY
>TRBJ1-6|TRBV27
ASSFGQGGNNSPLH
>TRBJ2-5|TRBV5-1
ASSLASGVQETQY
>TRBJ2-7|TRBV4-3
ASSQGLGSSYEQY
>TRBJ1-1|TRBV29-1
SVDGTDRPWVAF
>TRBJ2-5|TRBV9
ASSAPRGGPETQY
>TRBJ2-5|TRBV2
ASSEQQETQY